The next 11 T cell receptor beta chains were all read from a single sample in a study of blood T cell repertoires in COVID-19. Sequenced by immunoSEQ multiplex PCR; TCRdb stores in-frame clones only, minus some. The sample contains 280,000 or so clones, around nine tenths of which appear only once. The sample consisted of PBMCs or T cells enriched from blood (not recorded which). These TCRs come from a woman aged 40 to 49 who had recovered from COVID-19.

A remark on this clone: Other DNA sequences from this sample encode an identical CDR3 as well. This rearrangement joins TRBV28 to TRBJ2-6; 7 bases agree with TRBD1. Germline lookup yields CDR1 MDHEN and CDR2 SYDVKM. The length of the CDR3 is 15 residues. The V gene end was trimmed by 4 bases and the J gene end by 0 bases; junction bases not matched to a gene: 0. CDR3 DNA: TGTGCCAGCAGTTCAGGGGGCTCTGGGGCCAACGTCCTGACTTTC. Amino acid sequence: CASSSGGSGANVLTF.

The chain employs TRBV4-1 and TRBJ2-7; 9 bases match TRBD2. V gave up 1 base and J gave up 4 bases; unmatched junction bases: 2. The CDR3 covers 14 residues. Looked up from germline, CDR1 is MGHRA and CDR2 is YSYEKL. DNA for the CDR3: TGCGCCAGCAGCCAAGTAGCGGGGGCATACGAGCAGTACTTC. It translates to CASSQVAGAYEQYF.

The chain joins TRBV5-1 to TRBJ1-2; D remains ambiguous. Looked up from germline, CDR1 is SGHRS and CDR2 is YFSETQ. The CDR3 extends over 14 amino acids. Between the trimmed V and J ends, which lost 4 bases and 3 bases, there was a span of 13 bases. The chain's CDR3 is CASSPQEVDYGYTF. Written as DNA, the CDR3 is TGCGCCAGCAGCCCCCAGGAGGTTGACTATGGCTACACCTTC.

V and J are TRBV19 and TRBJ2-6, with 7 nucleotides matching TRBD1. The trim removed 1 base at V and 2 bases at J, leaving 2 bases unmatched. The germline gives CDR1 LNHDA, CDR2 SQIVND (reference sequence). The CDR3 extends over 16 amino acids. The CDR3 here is CASSIGQGAGANVLTF. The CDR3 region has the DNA TGTGCCAGTAGTATAGGTCAGGGGGCTGGGGCCAACGTCCTGACTTTC.

The CDR3 sequence is CASRDTGTSGTTYEQYF. For the CDR3, the DNA is TGTGCCAGTAGAGATACAGGGACTAGCGGGACAACCTACGAGCAGTACTTC. This sequence joins TRBV19 and TRBJ2-7, with 13 bases matching TRBD2. The CDR3 loop spans 17 amino acids. Trimming removed 6 bases from V and 2 bases from J; junction bases left unmatched: 10. Germline CDR1 and CDR2: LNHDA and SQIVND (reference sequence).

The CDR3 DNA follows: TGTGCCAGCAGTTTCTTAAGGGGGTCTGGGGCCAACGTCCTGACTTTC. Amino acids: CASSFLRGSGANVLTF. V gene TRBV6-5 combines with J gene TRBJ2-6; possibly TRBD1 for D (6 bases). Germline CDR1 and CDR2: MNHEY and SVGAGI. CDR3 size: 16 residues. V was shortened by 4 bases and J by 1 base, with 11 bases between the two germline ends.

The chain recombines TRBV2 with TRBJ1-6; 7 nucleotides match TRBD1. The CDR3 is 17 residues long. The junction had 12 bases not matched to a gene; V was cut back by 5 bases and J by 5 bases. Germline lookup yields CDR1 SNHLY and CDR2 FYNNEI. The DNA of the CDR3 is TGTGCCAGCAGTCGACGGCCCCCCGGGACAGATAATTCACCCCTCCACTTT. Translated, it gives CASSRRPPGTDNSPLHF.

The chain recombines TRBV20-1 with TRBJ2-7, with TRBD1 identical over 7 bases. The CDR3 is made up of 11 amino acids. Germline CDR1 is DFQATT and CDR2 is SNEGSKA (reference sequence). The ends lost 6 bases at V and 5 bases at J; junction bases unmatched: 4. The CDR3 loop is CSARQGHEQYF. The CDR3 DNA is TGCAGTGCGAGACAGGGCCACGAGCAGTACTTC.

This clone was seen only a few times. For the CDR3, the DNA is TGTGCCAGCAGGGCTCAGGGGGTAACTAATTCACCCCTCCACTTT. Translation gives CASRAQGVTNSPLHF. The chain is built from TRBV2 and TRBJ1-6; 7 positions match TRBD1. Germline-derived CDR1 and CDR2 are SNHLY and FYNNEI. This CDR3 is 15 amino acids long. The V segment lost 6 bases and the J segment 6 bases; nucleotides outside the gene matches: 8.

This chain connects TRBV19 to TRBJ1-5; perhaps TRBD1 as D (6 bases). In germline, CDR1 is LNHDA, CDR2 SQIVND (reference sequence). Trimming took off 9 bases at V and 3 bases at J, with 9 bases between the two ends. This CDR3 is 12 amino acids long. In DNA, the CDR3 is TGTGCCAGCAGGGGCCCCAATCAGCCCCAGCATTTT. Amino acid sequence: CASRGPNQPQHF.

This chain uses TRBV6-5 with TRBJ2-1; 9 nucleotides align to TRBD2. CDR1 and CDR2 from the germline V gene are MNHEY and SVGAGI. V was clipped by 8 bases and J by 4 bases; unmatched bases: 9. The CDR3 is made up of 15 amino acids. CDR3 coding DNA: TGTGCCAGCCGACGGCGGGAGGGCCGGTACAATGAGCAGTTCTTC. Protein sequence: CASRRREGRYNEQFF.